This TCR beta chain appears in the sequencing data of a study of blood T cell repertoires in COVID-19. About the research overall: Researchers got acute and convalescent COVID-19 samples from the United States, Italy and Spain.

Per the original methods: Reference gene primer amplification yielded estimated nucleated cell counts. TCRdb's copy holds only in-frame clones and misses some; the assay was immunoSEQ multiplex PCR. V, J and clone size reflect that table, while D and trimming were determined from the DNA. The sample shows about 260,000 clones, about 86% of them seen only once. CDR3 length equals 17 residues. Germline V gives CDR1 LNHDA, CDR2 SQIVND (reference sequence). V gave up 1 base and J gave up 5 bases; unmatched junction bases: 12. The chain is built from TRBV19 and TRBJ2-3, with 7 bases identical to TRBD2. This receptor was obtained from a man in his thirties or forties with active or convalescent COVID-19. Sequencing used peripheral blood. CDR3 sequence: CASSIGRSGGGEDTQYF. The CDR3 DNA reads TGTGCCAGTAGTATAGGTCGGTCGGGCGGGGGTGAAGATACGCAGTATTTT.